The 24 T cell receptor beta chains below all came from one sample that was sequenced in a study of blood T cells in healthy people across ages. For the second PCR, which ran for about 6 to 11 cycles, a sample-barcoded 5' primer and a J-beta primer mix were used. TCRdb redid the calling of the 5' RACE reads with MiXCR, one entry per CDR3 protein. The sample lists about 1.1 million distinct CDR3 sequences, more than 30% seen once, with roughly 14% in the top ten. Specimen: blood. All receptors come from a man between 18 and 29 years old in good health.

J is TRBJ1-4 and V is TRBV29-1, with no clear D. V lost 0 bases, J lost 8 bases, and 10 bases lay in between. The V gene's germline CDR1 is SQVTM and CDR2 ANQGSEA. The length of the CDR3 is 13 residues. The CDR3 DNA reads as TGCAGCGTTGAAGATGCCACATCCGAAAAACTGTTTTTT. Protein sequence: CSVEDATSEKLFF.

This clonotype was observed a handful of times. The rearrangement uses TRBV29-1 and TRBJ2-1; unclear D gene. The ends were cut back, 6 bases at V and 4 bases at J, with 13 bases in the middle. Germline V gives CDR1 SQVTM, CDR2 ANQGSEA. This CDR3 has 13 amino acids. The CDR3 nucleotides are TGCAGCGTGAAGGTTAGGAGTTACAATGAGCAGTTCTTC. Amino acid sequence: CSVKVRSYNEQFF.

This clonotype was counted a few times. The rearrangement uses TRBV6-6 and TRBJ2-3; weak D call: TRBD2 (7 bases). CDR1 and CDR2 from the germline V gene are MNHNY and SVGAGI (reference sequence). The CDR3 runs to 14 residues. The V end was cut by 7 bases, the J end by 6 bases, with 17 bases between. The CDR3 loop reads CASTDIGGADTQYF. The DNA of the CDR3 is TGTGCCAGCACCGACATTGGGGGGGCTGATACGCAGTATTTT.

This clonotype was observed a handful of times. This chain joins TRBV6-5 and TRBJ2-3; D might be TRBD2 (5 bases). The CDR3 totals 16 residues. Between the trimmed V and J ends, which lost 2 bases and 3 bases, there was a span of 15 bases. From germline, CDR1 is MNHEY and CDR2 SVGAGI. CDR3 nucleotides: TGTGCCAGCAGTTACGGCGTGGCTAGCACTACAGATACGCAGTATTTT. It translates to CASSYGVASTTDTQYF.

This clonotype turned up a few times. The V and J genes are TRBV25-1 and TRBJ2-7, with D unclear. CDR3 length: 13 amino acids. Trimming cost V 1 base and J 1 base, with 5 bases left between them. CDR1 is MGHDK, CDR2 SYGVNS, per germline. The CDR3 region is CASSESYSYEQYF. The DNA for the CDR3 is TGTGCCAGCAGTGAATCGTATTCCTACGAGCAGTACTTC.

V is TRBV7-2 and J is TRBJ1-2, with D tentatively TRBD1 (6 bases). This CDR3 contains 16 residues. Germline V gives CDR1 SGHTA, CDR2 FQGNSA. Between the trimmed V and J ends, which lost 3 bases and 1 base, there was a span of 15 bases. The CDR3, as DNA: TGTGCCAGCAGCTTGGATTTACAGGGACATAACTATGGCTACACCTTC. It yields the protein CASSLDLQGHNYGYTF.

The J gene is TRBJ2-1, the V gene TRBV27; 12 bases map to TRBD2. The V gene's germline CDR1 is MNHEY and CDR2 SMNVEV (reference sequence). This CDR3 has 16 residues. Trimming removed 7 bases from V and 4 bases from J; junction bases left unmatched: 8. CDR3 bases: TGTGCCAGCAATCCTAGCGGGGGGGCGAGATACAATGAGCAGTTCTTC. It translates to CASNPSGGARYNEQFF.

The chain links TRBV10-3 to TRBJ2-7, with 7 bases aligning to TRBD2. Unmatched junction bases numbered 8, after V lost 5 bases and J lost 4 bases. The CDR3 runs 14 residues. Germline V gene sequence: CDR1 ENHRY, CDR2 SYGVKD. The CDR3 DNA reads TGTGCCATCAGTCAGCGGGACGGCTTTTACGAGCAGTACTTC. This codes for CAISQRDGFYEQYF.

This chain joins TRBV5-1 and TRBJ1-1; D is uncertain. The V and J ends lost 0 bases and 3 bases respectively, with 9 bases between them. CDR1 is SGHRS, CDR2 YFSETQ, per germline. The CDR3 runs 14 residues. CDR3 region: CASSLGVGDTEAFF. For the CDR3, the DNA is TGCGCCAGCAGCTTGGGAGTTGGGGACACTGAAGCTTTCTTT. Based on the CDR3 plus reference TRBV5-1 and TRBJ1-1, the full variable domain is KAGVTQTPRYLIKTRGQQVTLSCSPISGHRSVSWYQQTPGQGLQFLFEYFSETQRNKGNFPGRFSGRQFSNSRSEMNVSTLELGDSALYLCASSLGVGDTEAFFGQGTRLTVV.

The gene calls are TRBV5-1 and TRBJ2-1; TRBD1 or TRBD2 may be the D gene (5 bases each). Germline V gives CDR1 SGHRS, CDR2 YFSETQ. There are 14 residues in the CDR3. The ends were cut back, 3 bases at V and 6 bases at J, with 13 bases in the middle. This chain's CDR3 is CASSYQPGRNEQFF. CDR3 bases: TGCGCCAGCAGCTACCAACCGGGACGCAATGAGCAGTTCTTC. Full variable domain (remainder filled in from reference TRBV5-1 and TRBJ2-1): KAGVTQTPRYLIKTRGQQVTLSCSPISGHRSVSWYQQTPGQGLQFLFEYFSETQRNKGNFPGRFSGRQFSNSRSEMNVSTLELGDSALYLCASSYQPGRNEQFFGPGTRLTVL.

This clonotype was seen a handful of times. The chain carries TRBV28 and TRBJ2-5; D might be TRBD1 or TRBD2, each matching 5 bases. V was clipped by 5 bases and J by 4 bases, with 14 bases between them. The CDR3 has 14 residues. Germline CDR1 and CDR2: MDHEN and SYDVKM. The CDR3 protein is CASSPAGTPETQYF. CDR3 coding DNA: TGTGCCAGCAGTCCCGCCGGGACGCCAGAGACCCAGTACTTC.

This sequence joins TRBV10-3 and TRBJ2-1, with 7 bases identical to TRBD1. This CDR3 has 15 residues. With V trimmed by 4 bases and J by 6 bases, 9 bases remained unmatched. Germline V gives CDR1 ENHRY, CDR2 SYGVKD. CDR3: CAISATGRWSNEQFF. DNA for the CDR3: TGTGCCATCAGTGCGACAGGGCGGTGGAGCAATGAGCAGTTCTTC.

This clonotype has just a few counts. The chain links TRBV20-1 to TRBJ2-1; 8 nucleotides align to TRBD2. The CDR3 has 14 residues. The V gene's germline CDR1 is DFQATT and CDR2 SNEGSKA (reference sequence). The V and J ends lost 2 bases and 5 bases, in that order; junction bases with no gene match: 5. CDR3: CSARLGGGNNEQFF. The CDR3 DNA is TGCAGTGCTAGATTGGGCGGGGGGAACAATGAGCAGTTCTTC.

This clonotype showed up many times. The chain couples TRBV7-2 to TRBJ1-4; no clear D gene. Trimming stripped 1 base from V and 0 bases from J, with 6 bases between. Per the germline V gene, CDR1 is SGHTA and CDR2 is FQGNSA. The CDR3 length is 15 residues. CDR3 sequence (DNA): TGTGCCAGCAGCTTAGAACGGGCAACTAATGAAAAACTGTTTTTT. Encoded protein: CASSLERATNEKLFF.

In DNA, the CDR3 is TGCAGTGCTAGAGGGGCAAAGACGGATTATGGCTACACCTTC. Translated: CSARGAKTDYGYTF. This chain connects TRBV20-1 to TRBJ1-2; D gene ambiguous. Germline V gene lookup returns CDR1 DFQATT and CDR2 SNEGSKA (reference sequence). Trimming took off 1 base at V and 5 bases at J, with 14 bases between the two ends. The CDR3 has 14 amino acids.

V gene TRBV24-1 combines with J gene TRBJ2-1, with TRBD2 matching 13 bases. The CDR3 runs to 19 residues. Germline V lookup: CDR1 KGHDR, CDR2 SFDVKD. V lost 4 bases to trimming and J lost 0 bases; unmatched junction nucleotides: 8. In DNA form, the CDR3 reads TGTGCCACCAGTGACCGGACTAGCGGGGGCCCTAGCTCCTACAATGAGCAGTTCTTC. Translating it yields CATSDRTSGGPSSYNEQFF.

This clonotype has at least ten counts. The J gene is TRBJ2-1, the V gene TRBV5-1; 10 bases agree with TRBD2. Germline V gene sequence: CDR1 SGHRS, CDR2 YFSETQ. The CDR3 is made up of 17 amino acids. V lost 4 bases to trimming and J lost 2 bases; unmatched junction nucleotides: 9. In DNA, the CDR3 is TGCGCCAGCAGCCCCCTTCTCACTAGCGGGGCCTACAATGAGCAGTTCTTC. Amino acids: CASSPLLTSGAYNEQFF. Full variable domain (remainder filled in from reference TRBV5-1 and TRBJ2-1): KAGVTQTPRYLIKTRGQQVTLSCSPISGHRSVSWYQQTPGQGLQFLFEYFSETQRNKGNFPGRFSGRQFSNSRSEMNVSTLELGDSALYLCASSPLLTSGAYNEQFFGPGTRLTVL.

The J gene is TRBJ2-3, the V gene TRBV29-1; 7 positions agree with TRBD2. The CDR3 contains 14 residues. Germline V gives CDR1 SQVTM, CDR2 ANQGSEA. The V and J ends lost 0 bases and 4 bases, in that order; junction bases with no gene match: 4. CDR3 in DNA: TGCAGCGTTGAAGATCGCGGGAGCTCAGATACGCAGTATTTT. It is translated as CSVEDRGSSDTQYF.

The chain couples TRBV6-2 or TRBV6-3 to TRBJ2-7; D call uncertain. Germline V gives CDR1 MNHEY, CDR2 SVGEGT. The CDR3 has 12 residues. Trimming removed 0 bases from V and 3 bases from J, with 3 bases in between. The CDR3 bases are TGTGCCAGCAGTTACTCGATCTACGAGCAGTACTTC. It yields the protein CASSYSIYEQYF.

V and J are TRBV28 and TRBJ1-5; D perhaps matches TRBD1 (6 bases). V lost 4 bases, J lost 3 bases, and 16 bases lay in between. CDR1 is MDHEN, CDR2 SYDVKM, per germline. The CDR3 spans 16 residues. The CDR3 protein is CASSSRGLGLNQPQHF. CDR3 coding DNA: TGTGCCAGCAGTTCCAGGGGTTTGGGGCTCAATCAGCCCCAGCATTTT.

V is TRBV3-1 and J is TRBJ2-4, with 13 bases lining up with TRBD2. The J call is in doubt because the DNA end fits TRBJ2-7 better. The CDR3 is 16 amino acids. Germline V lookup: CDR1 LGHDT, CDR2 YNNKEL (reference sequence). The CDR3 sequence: CASSLGLAGLTYEQYF. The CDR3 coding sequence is TGTGCCAGCAGCCTGGGACTAGCGGGGTTAACCTACGAGCAGTACTTC.

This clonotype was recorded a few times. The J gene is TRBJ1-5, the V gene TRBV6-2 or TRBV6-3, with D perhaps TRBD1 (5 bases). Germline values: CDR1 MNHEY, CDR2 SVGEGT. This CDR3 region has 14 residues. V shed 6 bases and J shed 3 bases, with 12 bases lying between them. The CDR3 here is CASSPRQFNQPQHF. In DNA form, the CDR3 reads TGTGCCAGCAGCCCCCGACAGTTCAATCAGCCCCAGCATTTT.

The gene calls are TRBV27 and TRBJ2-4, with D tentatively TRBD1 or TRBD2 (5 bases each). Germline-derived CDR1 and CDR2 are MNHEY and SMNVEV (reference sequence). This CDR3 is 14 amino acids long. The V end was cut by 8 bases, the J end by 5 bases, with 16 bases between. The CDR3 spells CASSGAGKENIQYF. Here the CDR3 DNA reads TGTGCCAGCTCCGGGGCAGGGAAGGAAAACATTCAGTACTTC.

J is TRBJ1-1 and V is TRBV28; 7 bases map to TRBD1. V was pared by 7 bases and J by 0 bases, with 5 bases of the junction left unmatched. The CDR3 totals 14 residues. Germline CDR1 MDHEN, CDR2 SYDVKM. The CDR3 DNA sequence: TGTGCCAGCACCCCAGGGGGGATGAACACTGAAGCTTTCTTT. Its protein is CASTPGGMNTEAFF.